The 26 T cell receptor beta chains below all came from one sample that was sequenced in a study of shared clonotypes between healthy human individuals. Naive-designated CD8 cells lacked CD45RO, were positively enriched for CCR7, and omitted terminally differentiated effector memory CD45RA+ cells. The method was immunoSEQ multiplex PCR; TCRdb's version includes in-frame clones alone and lacks a portion of them. Among approximately 720,000 clones listed, under 95% were seen once. Source material: naive CD8+ T cells sorted from blood. These receptor sequences come from a man aged 25-45 years in good health.

The rearrangement links TRBV7-3 to TRBJ2-1, with 7 bases matching TRBD1. The CDR3 loop spans 13 amino acids. Germline-derived CDR1 and CDR2 are SGHTA and FQGTGA. V dropped 5 bases and J dropped 8; count of bases not matched to a gene: 6. The CDR3 reads CASSRQGIDEQFF. In DNA, the CDR3 is TGTGCCAGCAGCCGACAGGGTATCGATGAGCAGTTCTTC. Based on the CDR3 plus reference TRBV7-3 and TRBJ2-1, the full variable domain is GAGVSQTPSNKVTEKGKYVELRCDPISGHTALYWYRQSLGQGPEFLIYFQGTGAADDSGLPNDRFFAVRPEGSVSTLKIQRTERGDSAVYLCASSRQGIDEQFFGPGTRLTVL.

The chain employs TRBV7-2 and TRBJ2-4, with 13 bases lining up with TRBD2. Germline trimming cut 5 bases from V and 0 bases from J; bases unmatched to any gene: 10. CDR1 is SGHTA, CDR2 FQGNSA, per germline. This CDR3 region has 19 residues. The CDR3 DNA sequence: TGTGCCAGCAGCACAGCCGGGACTAGCGGGGTACTAGCCAAAAACATTCAGTACTTC. It encodes CASSTAGTSGVLAKNIQYF.

Notes on this clone: One junction end does not reproduce the germline sequence, and a read error may be involved. The chain employs TRBV7-7 and TRBJ2-1; possible D gene TRBD1, 6 bases. Per germline, CDR1 SSHAT and CDR2 FNYEAQ (reference sequence). There are 15 residues in the CDR3. The CDR3 loop reads CASSLTGSSYNEQFF. The CDR3 bases are TGTGCTAGCAGCTTAACAGGGAGCTCCTACAATGAGCAGTTCTTC. Together with reference TRBV7-7 and TRBJ2-1, the CDR3 gives the full variable domain: GAGVSQSPRYKVTKRGQDVTLRCDPISSHATLYWYQQALGQGPEFLTYFNYEAQPDKSGLPSDRFSAERPEGSISTLTIQRTEQRDSAMYRCASSLTGSSYNEQFFGPGTRLTVL.

The rearrangement links TRBV27 to TRBJ2-3; 10 bases agree with TRBD1. Germline V gene lookup returns CDR1 MNHEY and CDR2 SMNVEV (reference sequence). The CDR3 covers 16 residues. J lost 4 bases, V lost 5 bases, and 9 bases had no gene match. The CDR3 sequence: CASSLSTGTGADTQYF. The CDR3 DNA reads TGTGCCAGCAGTCTGTCCACCGGGACAGGGGCAGATACGCAGTATTTT.

A note on this clone: The sample carries other DNA sequences with the same CDR3. This chain joins TRBV4-1 and TRBJ2-3, with 8 bases that match TRBD2. V dropped 4 bases and J dropped 3; count of bases not matched to a gene: 6. CDR1 and CDR2 (germline): MGHRA, YSYEKL. The CDR3 has 15 residues. CDR3 bases: TGCGCCAGCAGCCCGAGCGGGAGAGGTACAGATACGCAGTATTTT. It yields the protein CASSPSGRGTDTQYF.

This clone occurred once. The chain is built from TRBV28 and TRBJ1-5; tentative D call: TRBD1 (6 bases). CDR3 length equals 15 residues. V was trimmed by 5 bases and J by 4 bases, leaving 15 bases between them. CDR1 and CDR2 (germline): MDHEN, SYDVKM. CDR3 sequence (DNA): TGTGCCAGCAGTGGTACAGGGAGTGGGAATCAGCCCCAGCATTTT. The encoded protein is CASSGTGSGNQPQHF.

The genes are TRBV7-2 and TRBJ1-2, with unresolved D. Germline values: CDR1 SGHTA, CDR2 FQGNSA. CDR3 length equals 14 residues. V was pared by 1 base and J by 4 bases, with 10 bases between. CDR3: CASSLGLGVYGYTF. CDR3 DNA: TGTGCCAGCAGCTTAGGTTTGGGCGTCTATGGCTACACCTTC.

The V and J genes are TRBV19 and TRBJ2-1; 8 positions agree with TRBD2. J lost 1 base, V lost 5 bases, and 7 bases had no gene match. The CDR3 length is 16 residues. Germline V CDR1 and CDR2: LNHDA, SQIVND (reference sequence). The CDR3: CASSPVLAASYNEQFF. The DNA of the CDR3 is TGTGCCAGTAGTCCCGTACTAGCGGCTTCCTACAATGAGCAGTTCTTC.

J is TRBJ1-2 and V is TRBV15; the D is unclear. Germline V gene lookup returns CDR1 LNHNV and CDR2 YYDKDF (reference sequence). The CDR3 contains 15 residues. With 7 bases removed from V and 4 bases from J, the gap between germline ends came to 19 bases. CDR3 residues: CATIGNTGLFYGYTF. The CDR3 nucleotides are TGTGCCACCATAGGTAATACCGGTCTCTTCTATGGCTACACCTTC.

This chain uses TRBV7-9 with TRBJ2-1, with 7 bases lining up with TRBD2. V gave up 4 bases and J gave up 8 bases; unmatched junction bases: 11. The CDR3 contains 15 residues. Germline assignment: CDR1 SEHNR and CDR2 FQNEAQ (reference sequence). DNA for the CDR3: TGTGCCAGCAGCTCCCGGGGAGGGTTAATTTATGAGCAGTTCTTC. Amino acid sequence: CASSSRGGLIYEQFF.

The chain is built from TRBV13 and TRBJ1-1; 7 nucleotides align to TRBD1. Germline assignment: CDR1 PRHDT and CDR2 FYEKMQ (reference sequence). V shed 5 bases and J 7 bases; nucleotides not matched to a gene: 4. The CDR3 consists of 12 residues. The CDR3 DNA is TGTGCCAGCAGCCGGACAGGCCGTGAAGCTTTCTTT. Amino acids: CASSRTGREAFF. Using reference TRBV13 and TRBJ1-1 for the parts outside the CDR3, the full variable domain is AAGVIQSPRHLIKEKRETATLKCYPIPRHDTVYWYQQGPGQDPQFLISFYEKMQSDKGSIPDRFSAQQFSDYHSELNMSSLELGDSALYFCASSRTGREAFFGQGTRLTVV.

V usage is TRBV25-1 and J usage is TRBJ2-5; D call uncertain. The CDR3 has 18 residues. CDR1 MGHDK and CDR2 SYGVNS come from the germline V gene. The ends were cut back, 8 bases at V and 4 bases at J, with 29 bases in the middle. DNA of the CDR3: TGTGCCAGCCGTACCGACCCAGGTCGCGCACGACACGCAGAGACCCAGTACTTC. Amino acid sequence: CASRTDPGRARHAETQYF. Filled out from reference TRBV25-1 and TRBJ2-5, the complete variable domain reads EADIYQTPRYLVIGTGKKITLECSQTMGHDKMYWYQQDPGMELHLIHYSYGVNSTEKGDLSSESTVSRIRTEHFPLTLESARPSHTSQYLCASRTDPGRARHAETQYFGPGTRLLVL.

Here the CDR3 DNA reads TGTGCCAGCAGGTTCTTCGGCGCCGCCACCGGGGAGCTGTTTTTT. This codes for CASRFFGAATGELFF. The chain employs TRBV5-4 and TRBJ2-2, with D unresolved. The V end was cut by 5 bases, the J end by 4 bases, with 15 bases between. The CDR3 covers 15 residues. CDR1 is SGHNT, CDR2 YYREEE, per germline (reference sequence).

The chain couples TRBV28 to TRBJ2-5; D is possibly TRBD1 or TRBD2 (5 bases each). The CDR3 spans 15 residues. V was cut by 6 bases and J by 5 bases, with 19 bases left in between. Germline lookup yields CDR1 MDHEN and CDR2 SYDVKM. CDR3 nucleotide sequence: TGTGCCAGCAGAGGGACGAGACGATCCTCGGAGACCCAGTACTTC. This translates into CASRGTRRSSETQYF.

Note on this clone: This sample also contains other DNA sequences that code for the same CDR3. The chain carries TRBV9 and TRBJ2-3, with 9 bases aligning to TRBD1. CDR3 length: 18 residues. CDR1 is SGDLS and CDR2 is YYNGEE in the germline V gene. Trimming removed 5 bases from V and 0 bases from J; junction bases left unmatched: 13. In DNA form, the CDR3 reads TGTGCCAGCAGACCCCGGGGGGACAGGGACCGGAGCACAGATACGCAGTATTTT. It is translated as CASRPRGDRDRSTDTQYF.

On this clone itself: Additional DNA sequences in this sample encode the identical CDR3. The V and J genes are TRBV7-8 and TRBJ2-1; no firm D call. The CDR3 contains 15 residues. Germline values: CDR1 SGHVS, CDR2 FQNEAQ. Trimming took off 5 bases at V and 0 bases at J, with 11 bases between the two ends. CDR3 residues: CASSPGPSSYNEQFF. For the CDR3, the DNA is TGTGCCAGCAGCCCCGGACCCAGCTCCTACAATGAGCAGTTCTTC.

The table lists this clone with a count of one. The CDR3 here is CASSFNKQQGYNEQFF. The CDR3 DNA follows: TGTGCCAGCAGCTTTAACAAACAACAGGGATACAATGAGCAGTTCTTC. V usage is TRBV11-2 and J usage is TRBJ2-1; maybe TRBD1 (6 bases). The CDR3 sequence is 16 residues long. V shed 3 bases and J shed 4 bases, with 16 bases lying between them. Germline V gives CDR1 SGHAT, CDR2 FQNNGV.

The chain uses TRBV27 and TRBJ2-1; the match to TRBD2 covers 7 bases. The CDR3 length is 16 residues. V lost 2 bases to trimming and J lost 0 bases; unmatched junction nucleotides: 4. The germline CDR1 and CDR2 sequences are MNHEY and SMNVEV (reference sequence). CDR3 coding DNA: TGTGCCAGCAGTTTAAGAGCGGGAAGCTCCTACAATGAGCAGTTCTTC. This translates into CASSLRAGSSYNEQFF.

The gene calls are TRBV27 and TRBJ2-3; D unresolved. The CDR3 consists of 13 residues. Germline V gene data show CDR1 as MNHEY and CDR2 as SMNVEV (reference sequence). V was trimmed by 3 bases and J by 2 bases, leaving 6 bases between them. The CDR3 sequence is CASSLRNTDTQYF. The CDR3 bases are TGTGCCAGCAGTTTGAGAAACACAGATACGCAGTATTTT.

The rearrangement joins TRBV27 to TRBJ2-1; the D is unclear. The CDR3 is 19 residues long. From germline, CDR1 is MNHEY and CDR2 SMNVEV (reference sequence). The V end lost 2 bases, the J end lost 0 bases, and 20 bases lay between the germline ends. The CDR3 loop is CASSLGQSRLDSSYNEQFF. For the CDR3, the DNA is TGTGCCAGCAGTTTAGGTCAAAGTCGGCTCGATAGCTCCTACAATGAGCAGTTCTTC.

This rearrangement joins TRBV6-6 to TRBJ2-1; TRBD2 matches at 8 bases. Trimming cost V 4 bases and J 5 bases; bases outside gene matches: 4. The CDR3 is made up of 14 amino acids. Looked up from germline, CDR1 is MNHNY and CDR2 is SVGAGI (reference sequence). CDR3 DNA: TGTGCCAGCAGTTTCGTAGCGGGAAACAATGAGCAGTTCTTC. Translation: CASSFVAGNNEQFF.

The chain joins TRBV9 to TRBJ2-1; D remains ambiguous. Deletions cut 1 base from V and 6 bases from J, with 5 bases between. The CDR3 is made up of 12 amino acids. CDR1 is SGDLS, CDR2 YYNGEE, per germline. This chain's CDR3 is CASSVNGNEQFF. The CDR3 DNA reads TGTGCCAGCAGCGTAAATGGCAATGAGCAGTTCTTC.

This clone was counted only a few times. This rearrangement joins TRBV6-1 to TRBJ2-7; no firm D call. CDR3 length: 14 amino acids. The germline V and J ends were trimmed by 2 bases and 0 bases, with 8 bases remaining between them. Germline V gives CDR1 MNHNS, CDR2 SASEGT. The CDR3 reads CASSESQVSYEQYF. CDR3 bases: TGTGCCAGCAGTGAATCTCAAGTCTCCTACGAGCAGTACTTC.

V is TRBV27 and J is TRBJ2-5; 9 nucleotides match TRBD1. Germline V lookup: CDR1 MNHEY, CDR2 SMNVEV (reference sequence). The CDR3 sequence is 16 residues long. The V segment lost 2 bases and the J segment 3 bases; nucleotides outside the gene matches: 7. The CDR3 sequence: CASSLIPGTGKETQYF. The CDR3 nucleotides are TGTGCCAGCAGTTTAATCCCCGGGACAGGGAAAGAGACCCAGTACTTC.

The CDR3 DNA follows: TGTGCCAGCAGCGATAGCACCACCGGGGAGCTGTTTTTT. It codes for CASSDSTTGELFF. This rearrangement joins TRBV9 to TRBJ2-2; D gene uncertain. Germline CDR1 and CDR2: SGDLS and YYNGEE. Trimming took off 3 bases at V and 4 bases at J, with 7 bases between the two ends. The CDR3 has 13 residues.

J is TRBJ2-3 and V is TRBV5-5; possible D gene TRBD2, 5 bases. The CDR3 totals 16 residues. From germline, CDR1 is SGHKS and CDR2 YYEKEE (reference sequence). Between the trimmed V and J ends, which lost 4 bases and 0 bases, there was a span of 15 bases. DNA for the CDR3: TGTGCCAGCAGCCCCGGGTGGCGGGCGAGCACAGATACGCAGTATTTT. This sequence encodes CASSPGWRASTDTQYF.